Listed below are T cell receptor beta chains from one sample, sequenced in a study of T cells in Graves' hyperthyroidism and ophthalmopathy. Each CDR3 protein is one row after TCRdb ran MiXCR on the multiplex PCR reads. The data show more than 500,000 distinct CDR3 sequences, with roughly 14% seen just once and over 3.5% held by the top ten. Sequenced sample: blood. These receptors were obtained from a woman in her forties with Graves' ophthalmopathy. CDR3s include the opening cysteine and the closing phenylalanine or tryptophan.

V gene,CDR3 length,CDR3 protein
TRBV28,15,CASMSGQINTGELFF
TRBV27,16,CASSSSGTGSNQPQHF
TRBV5-1,15,CASSLAWGGLYEQYF
TRBV11-1,14,CASSSGGSTGELFF
TRBV28,20,CASSFSPGRTSGRVEETQYF
TRBV6-2/TRBV6-3,13,CASSYSTAGPQHF
TRBV29-1,14,CSVENWQGAGELFF
TRBV7-8,14,CASKISGTAYEQYF
TRBV20-1,15,CSARFGWESGNTIYF
TRBV18,14,CASSNSPGAYEQYF
TRBV7-2,14,CASSLVGKDYEQYF
TRBV11-2,17,CASSPQGSRGMNTEAFF
TRBV2,13,CASSEGRAPEAFF
TRBV11-1,20,CASSFNPPGFQLLAKNIQYF
TRBV7-6,14,CARSLEEGSQPQHF
TRBV6-2/TRBV6-3,17,CASSHHPSGSSYNEQFF
TRBV28,14,CATVTERDNSPLHF
TRBV20-1,15,CSARDGGRQEETQYF
TRBV20-1,15,CSARISGGTNTEAFF
TRBV12-3/TRBV12-4,14,CASSPRAPRGEQYF
TRBV12-3/TRBV12-4,13,CASKIGTSRGYTF
TRBV2,14,CASRLAGVVGELFF
TRBV30,13,CAWREEGVFEQYF
TRBV29-1,11,CSVDETGELFF
TRBV6-5,15,CASSYIGDGRWPQHF
TRBV30,13,CAWGRQSQETQYF
TRBV7-6,13,CASSASSKSAQYF
TRBV19,14,CASSSGGAGQPQHF
TRBV4-1,15,CASQMEGRDQETQYF
TRBV28,16,CASSLPEGFDNSPLHF
TRBV7-9,12,CASSLAAVGYTF
TRBV6-5,11,CASSYRGLFTF
TRBV9,15,CASSEGSGIQETQYF
TRBV6-2/TRBV6-3,14,CASSYGGMNTEAFF
TRBV10-3,13,CAIQGAWDTEAFF
TRBV28,13,CASSFGGGAEAFF
TRBV6-2/TRBV6-3,14,CASRKQGRQETQYF
TRBV6-1,18,CASSVRGAASPLQETQYF
TRBV19,15,CASSMERVAGYEQYF
TRBV30,14,CAWSRALGTGELFF
TRBV6-2/TRBV6-3,17,CASSWTSGRAFTGELFF
TRBV6-2/TRBV6-3,15,CASSLTGVAKNIQYF
TRBV27,13,CASSFGTDYEQYF
TRBV5-1,17,CASSLEVAGGFYNEQFF
TRBV7-2,15,CASGPRPTSGNTIYF
TRBV28,13,CASRSREEVTQYF
TRBV7-3,15,CASSSTGPNTGELFF
TRBV20-1,14,CSARGQGSGNTIYF